These 3 T cell receptor beta chains share one sample of origin, sequenced in a study of T cells in Graves' hyperthyroidism and ophthalmopathy. Amplification targeted TCR beta CDR3 regions from RNA transcripts. When the TCR CDR3 underwent first-round RT-PCR, the HTBI primer set was used. TCRdb redid the calling of the multiplex PCR reads with MiXCR, one entry per CDR3 protein. The data contain fewer than 500,000 distinct CDR3 sequences, under 15% of them singletons. The sample comprised blood. These receptors originate from a man aged 18-30 years with Graves' ophthalmopathy.

With regard to this clonotype: Just one base apart from a much larger clone, this may be a read error. The gene calls are TRBV10-3 and TRBJ2-1, with 8 positions matching TRBD2. There are 15 residues in the CDR3. The germline gives CDR1 ENHRY, CDR2 SYGVKD. V gave up 2 bases and J gave up 8 bases; unmatched junction bases: 8. CDR3 DNA: TGTGCCATCAGTGAGCGGGAGGGCCGGACGGATGAGCAGTTCTTC. Protein product: CAISEREGRTDEQFF.

There are many counts of this clonotype. V usage is TRBV5-1 and J usage is TRBJ1-1; D perhaps matches TRBD1 (5 bases). CDR1 and CDR2 (germline): SGHRS, YFSETQ. The CDR3 has 13 residues. The V gene lost 1 base and the J gene lost 5 bases, with 9 bases spanning the gap. The CDR3 nucleotides are TGCGCCAGCAGCTTGCAGGGCGAGACTGAAGCTTTCTTT. Amino acids: CASSLQGETEAFF.

This chain joins TRBV11-2 and TRBJ2-7, with 10 nucleotides matching TRBD2. The CDR3 has 16 residues. Germline V gives CDR1 SGHAT, CDR2 FQNNGV. Unmatched junction bases numbered 14, after V lost 5 bases and J lost 7 bases. The CDR3 loop is CASSPMTSGLSREQYF. CDR3 nucleotide sequence: TGTGCCAGCAGCCCTATGACTAGCGGGCTTTCTAGAGAGCAGTACTTC.